This T cell receptor (beta chain) was captured by sequencing in a study of blood T cell repertoires in COVID-19. About the study: The United States, Italy and Spain provided the acute and convalescent COVID-19 samples. Sample material is recorded as cDNA or gDNA derived from T cells, B-cell-depleted T cells, or PBMCs.

In Cohort 3, a recovered donor had either two negative PCRs, clearance, or symptom resolution. V was clipped by 8 bases and J by 6 bases; unmatched bases: 13. This CDR3 has 14 residues. Germline loops: CDR1 MNHEY, CDR2 SVGAGI. Per the original methods: From reference gene primer amplification, estimates of nucleated cell counts were derived. Assay: immunoSEQ multiplex PCR; the TCRdb copy retains only in-frame clones and omits some. V, J and clone size are taken as reported in that table, and D and trimming were inferred from the DNA itself. The data contain 350,000 to 400,000 clones, roughly 89% of them singletons.

Sequenced material: PBMCs or T cells enriched from blood (not recorded which). The chain combines TRBV6-5 with TRBJ2-7, with TRBD1 matching 7 bases. The TCR comes from a woman younger than 45 who had recovered from COVID-19. The chain's CDR3 is CASYRDRQYGEQYF. CDR3 nucleotide sequence: TGTGCCAGCTACCGGGACAGACAATATGGCGAGCAGTACTTC.